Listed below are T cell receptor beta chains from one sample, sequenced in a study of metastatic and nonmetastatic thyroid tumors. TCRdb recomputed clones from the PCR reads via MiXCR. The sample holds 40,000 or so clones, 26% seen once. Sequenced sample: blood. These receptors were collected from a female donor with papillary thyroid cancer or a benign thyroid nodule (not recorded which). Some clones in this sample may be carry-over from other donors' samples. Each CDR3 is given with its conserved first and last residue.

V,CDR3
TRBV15,CATSRDRYTQYF
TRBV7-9,CASSVSSYNSPLHF
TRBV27,CASRPCVTASTDTQYF
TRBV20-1,CSARSTGQGARVAVSYEQYF
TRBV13,CASSLASSGANVLTF
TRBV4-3,CASSQEVRSNSPLHF
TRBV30,CAWSVGTSGITDTQYF
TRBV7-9,CASSANRVGYTF
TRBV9,CASSVEAVIDEQFF
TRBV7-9,CASSLGQGNEQFF
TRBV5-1,CASSLGAGGSNEQYF
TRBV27,CASSSGQGSWTQYF
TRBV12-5,CASGFGDNQPQHF
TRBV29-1,CSVLQGFGEQYF
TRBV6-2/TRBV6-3,CASSRGQHTGELFF
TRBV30,CAWSPSQGSLGELFF
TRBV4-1,CASSQAALGVSYEQYF
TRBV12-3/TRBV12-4,CASTHPVAPYNEQFF
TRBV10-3,CAISESIRGNTEAFF
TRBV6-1,CASSLNPYFDTDTQYF
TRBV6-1,CASSEDSGNTIYF
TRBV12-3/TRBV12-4,CASSDNRGTGNTIYF
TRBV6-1,CASSRDITDTQYF
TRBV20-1,CSARDLVDTDQPQHF
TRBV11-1,CASSYRLYNEQFF
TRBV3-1,CASSQGADTQYF
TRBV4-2,CASSQPGQDSTEAFF
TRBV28,CASSYRGTEAFF
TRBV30,CAWSVLSQGGAYGNTIYF
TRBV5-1,CASARGGQGYSPLHF
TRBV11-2,CASSLGEGAQGNTIYF
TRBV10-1,CASSESTGYGYTF
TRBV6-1,CASSSHRAGDPICEQYF
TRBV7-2,CASSLRGERYNEQFF
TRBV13,CASSDYRGSSDGYTF
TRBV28,CASRDRGRPQHF
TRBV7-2,CASSPQASGSTESFF